Listed here are 26 T cell receptor beta chains from one sample, sequenced in a study of cytomegalovirus exposure and HLA in healthy donors. PCR was performed using 60 Vbeta and 13 Jbeta primers. Clones were sequenced by immunoSEQ multiplex PCR, and TCRdb holds only the in-frame ones, with some missing. The table includes tens of thousands of clones, around 73% detected once. The sample consisted of PBMCs. The receptors originated from a woman aged 35 to 49 in good health and CMV-seronegative.

This clone was seen only a few times. V is TRBV7-9 and J is TRBJ1-3; D is unresolved. Germline V lookup: CDR1 SEHNR, CDR2 FQNEAQ (reference sequence). The CDR3 has 14 residues. V was pared by 5 bases and J by 4 bases, with 12 bases between. CDR3 DNA: TGTGCCAGCAGCGGAGTATCAACGGGAAACACCATATATTTT. Protein product: CASSGVSTGNTIYF.

The V and J genes are TRBV6-4 and TRBJ2-5, with TRBD1 matching 8 bases. CDR1 MRHNA and CDR2 SNTAGT come from the germline V gene. This CDR3 spans 15 amino acids. The V and J ends lost 2 bases and 2 bases, in that order; junction bases with no gene match: 4. CDR3 residues: CASSDANRGQETQYF. The CDR3, as DNA: TGTGCCAGCAGTGACGCAAACAGGGGGCAAGAGACCCAGTACTTC.

The chain couples TRBV6-6 to TRBJ2-5; a weak D match, TRBD2 (6 bases). Germline V gene lookup returns CDR1 MNHNY and CDR2 SVGAGI (reference sequence). CDR3 length equals 14 residues. The V end was cut by 2 bases, the J end by 1 base, with 8 bases between. CDR3 residues: CASSYRDFQETQYF. As DNA, the CDR3 is TGTGCCAGCAGTTACAGGGACTTCCAAGAGACCCAGTACTTC.

Notes on this clone: The sample has other DNA sequences that encode this CDR3 too. The V gene is TRBV12-1, the J gene TRBJ1-5; TRBD1, the D gene given by the table, was not confirmed from the DNA. TRBV12-1 is a documented pseudogene. This CDR3 is built from 16 residues. The CDR3 loop reads CASSPKRDRPNQPQHF. As DNA, the CDR3 is TGTGCCAGCAGCCCCAAACGCGACAGGCCCAATCAGCCTCAGCATTTT.

V is TRBV27 and J is TRBJ1-2; 9 positions match TRBD1. Losses at the gene ends were 5 bases for V and 3 bases for J; bases not matched to a gene: 7. This CDR3 is built from 15 residues. Germline CDR1 is MNHEY and CDR2 is SMNVEV (reference sequence). CDR3 sequence (DNA): TGTGCCAGCAGTCCGGGGACAGGGTTCGACTATGGCTACACCTTC. Amino acid sequence: CASSPGTGFDYGYTF.

This clone was counted a few times. The chain couples TRBV19 to TRBJ2-7; 7 bases fit TRBD2. CDR3 size: 13 residues. V lost 4 bases and J lost 3; bases outside the gene matches: 3. The germline V gene has CDR1 LNHDA and CDR2 SQIVND (reference sequence). CDR3 sequence: CASSRRENYEQYF. CDR3 sequence (DNA): TGTGCCAGTAGTAGGCGGGAGAACTACGAGCAGTACTTC.

V usage is TRBV6-6 and J usage is TRBJ1-3; 9 positions match TRBD1. The V segment lost 5 bases and the J segment 1 base; nucleotides outside the gene matches: 6. The CDR3 is 16 amino acids. Per the germline V gene, CDR1 is MNHNY and CDR2 is SVGAGI (reference sequence). CDR3 amino acids: CASSGTGGRSGNTIYF. The CDR3 bases are TGTGCCAGCAGTGGTACAGGGGGCAGATCTGGAAACACCATATATTTT.

The chain joins TRBV5-1 to TRBJ1-4, with 8 positions matching TRBD1. V shed 0 bases and J 3 bases; nucleotides not matched to a gene: 1. The CDR3 has 15 residues. CDR1 and CDR2 (germline): SGHRS, YFSETQ. CDR3 residues: CASSLETGANEKLFF. The CDR3 coding sequence is TGCGCCAGCAGCTTGGAGACAGGGGCTAATGAAAAACTGTTTTTT.

In its sample, this clone was seen once. CDR3 region: CASSYAGTRAGELFF. CDR3 coding DNA: TGTGCCAGCAGTTACGCCGGGACTAGAGCCGGGGAGCTGTTTTTT. J is TRBJ2-2 and V is TRBV6-5, with 8 bases lining up with TRBD2. This CDR3 contains 15 residues. Trimming took 2 bases from V and 6 from J; bases not matched to a gene: 5. The germline V gene has CDR1 MNHEY and CDR2 SVGAGI.

J is TRBJ1-1 and V is TRBV28; D is perhaps TRBD1 (5 bases). There are 14 residues in the CDR3. Per the germline V gene, CDR1 is MDHEN and CDR2 is SYDVKM. V was cut by 5 bases and J by 1 base, with 11 bases left in between. CDR3 residues: CASSRGHSNTEAFF. The CDR3 nucleotides are TGTGCCAGCAGTCGCGGACACTCGAACACTGAAGCTTTCTTT.

This clone was seen more than once but under ten times. The chain is built from TRBV9 and TRBJ1-6, with 9 bases that match TRBD1. The junction had 6 bases not matched to a gene; V was cut back by 4 bases and J by 7 bases. The length of the CDR3 is 15 residues. Germline CDR1 reads SGDLS; CDR2 reads YYNGEE. The CDR3 DNA reads TGTGCCAGCAGCAGCTCCGGGACAGGGAATTCACCCCTCCACTTT. This gives the protein CASSSSGTGNSPLHF.

The V and J genes are TRBV10-3 and TRBJ1-1; D unresolved. The CDR3 sequence is 14 residues long. V was trimmed by 4 bases and J by 4 bases, leaving 13 bases between them. Per germline, CDR1 ENHRY and CDR2 SYGVKD. For the CDR3, the DNA is TGTGCCATCAGTGGAGGAGGCGGAGTCACTGAAGCTTTCTTT. Protein sequence: CAISGGGGVTEAFF.

The chain employs TRBV28 and TRBJ2-3; a possible D gene is TRBD2 (7 bases). V gave up 4 bases and J gave up 2 bases, with 13 bases separating them. Germline V CDR1 and CDR2: MDHEN, SYDVKM. The CDR3 is made up of 15 amino acids. As DNA, the CDR3 is TGTGCCAGCAGTTCGGGGGGCATGGTCACAGATACGCAGTATTTT. Its protein product is CASSSGGMVTDTQYF.

The V call is TRBV7-3, the J call TRBJ2-1; D may be TRBD2 (6 bases). Trimming removed 2 bases from V and 8 bases from J, with 16 bases in between. Germline V gene lookup returns CDR1 SGHTA and CDR2 FQGTGA. This CDR3 contains 15 residues. For the CDR3, the DNA is TGTGCCAGCAGCTTAGATCGGGCTAGCGTATATGAGCAGTTCTTC. Translation: CASSLDRASVYEQFF.

V usage is TRBV6-5 and J usage is TRBJ2-1; D call uncertain. CDR1 is MNHEY, CDR2 SVGAGI, per germline. CDR3 length equals 13 residues. V was pared by 4 bases and J by 5 bases, with 9 bases between. This CDR3 is CASSSPTDNEQFF. Here the CDR3 DNA reads TGTGCCAGCAGTTCCCCCACAGACAATGAGCAGTTCTTC.

The chain is built from TRBV2 and TRBJ2-1; the match to TRBD1 covers 7 bases. The CDR3 contains 15 residues. Germline V gene lookup returns CDR1 SNHLY and CDR2 FYNNEI. The J segment lost 4 bases and the V segment lost 5 bases, leaving 8 bases of the junction unmatched. The CDR3 protein is CASSRQGRAYNEQFF. The DNA of the CDR3 is TGTGCCAGCAGTAGACAGGGTAGGGCTTACAATGAGCAGTTCTTC. Filled out from reference TRBV2 and TRBJ2-1, the complete variable domain reads EPEVTQTPSHQVTQMGQEVILRCVPISNHLYFYWYRQILGQKVEFLVSFYNNEISEKSEIFDDQFSVERPDGSNFTLKIRSTKLEDSAMYFCASSRQGRAYNEQFFGPGTRLTVL.

The V gene is TRBV6-1, the J gene TRBJ2-1; 8 bases agree with TRBD2. Germline assignment: CDR1 MNHNS and CDR2 SASEGT. With V trimmed by 4 bases and J by 2 bases, 10 bases remained unmatched. The CDR3 extends over 17 amino acids. The CDR3 region has the DNA TGTGCCAGCAGTGGAGGGGCTAGCGGGTCCCCCTACAATGAGCAGTTCTTC. The encoded protein is CASSGGASGSPYNEQFF.

The genes are TRBV28 and TRBJ1-3; D may be TRBD1 (5 bases). The CDR3 sequence is 15 residues long. The V gene's germline CDR1 is MDHEN and CDR2 SYDVKM. Trimming pared 6 bases from V and 1 base from J, leaving 13 bases between. The CDR3 nucleotides are TGTGCCAGCAGAACGACAGACTTATCTGGAAACACCATATATTTT. It codes for CASRTTDLSGNTIYF.

This rearrangement joins TRBV5-1 to TRBJ2-7; TRBD1 is a possible D gene (6 bases). V gave up 6 bases and J gave up 2 bases, with 12 bases separating them. The CDR3 spans 13 residues. Germline V CDR1 and CDR2: SGHRS, YFSETQ. The DNA for the CDR3 is TGCGCCAGCAACCCCGGACAGACCTACGAGCAGTACTTC. Its translation: CASNPGQTYEQYF.

In DNA form, the CDR3 reads TGTGCCAGCAGCCAAGATACGGCAGGGGTTGAGAAGAGTGAAAAACTGTTTTTT. It yields the protein CASSQDTAGVEKSEKLFF. The J gene is TRBJ1-4, the V gene TRBV14; D may be TRBD1 (6 bases). The CDR3 length is 18 residues. Between the trimmed V and J ends, which lost 0 bases and 7 bases, there was a span of 21 bases. Germline CDR1 and CDR2: SGHDN and FVKESK.

V is TRBV15 and J is TRBJ2-7, with 10 bases that match TRBD2. The CDR3 spans 16 residues. CDR1 is LNHNV, CDR2 YYDKDF, per germline (reference sequence). Trimming cost V 1 base and J 4 bases; bases outside gene matches: 7. The CDR3 DNA reads TGTGCCACCAGCAGAGTAGTTTCTAGCGGGAGTTACGAGCAGTACTTC. Amino acids: CATSRVVSSGSYEQYF.

This clone was seen a handful of times. The chain recombines TRBV2 with TRBJ1-1; 8 bases are a match to TRBD1. CDR1 and CDR2 from the germline V gene are SNHLY and FYNNEI. CDR3 length: 16 residues. The junction had 12 bases not matched to a gene; V was cut back by 7 bases and J by 2 bases. CDR3 sequence (DNA): TGTGCCAGCACCCTAAGAGGGCAGGGGGCCAACACTGAAGCTTTCTTT. As protein: CASTLRGQGANTEAFF.

This chain uses TRBV6-1 with TRBJ2-5; 15 positions match TRBD2. The CDR3 is made up of 17 amino acids. Germline V gene sequence: CDR1 MNHNS, CDR2 SASEGT. The J segment lost 4 bases and the V segment lost 4 bases, leaving 7 bases of the junction unmatched. The CDR3 loop reads CASSALRTSGRGETQYF. In nucleotides, the CDR3 is TGTGCCAGCAGTGCACTTAGGACTAGCGGGAGGGGAGAGACCCAGTACTTC.

Here the CDR3 reads CAIRRTSGINSYEQYF. Written as DNA, the CDR3 is TGTGCCATCAGGAGGACTAGCGGGATCAACTCCTACGAGCAGTACTTC. The rearrangement uses TRBV10-3 and TRBJ2-7, with 12 bases aligning to TRBD2. The CDR3 contains 16 residues. CDR1 is ENHRY and CDR2 is SYGVKD in the germline V gene. Trimming at V came to 6 bases and at J to 0 bases, leaving 6 bases not matched to a gene.

This chain links TRBV19 with TRBJ1-1; perhaps TRBD1 as D (6 bases). The CDR3 extends over 16 amino acids. Germline CDR1 and CDR2: LNHDA and SQIVND (reference sequence). The V gene lost 6 bases and the J gene lost 4 bases, with 21 bases spanning the gap. In DNA, the CDR3 is TGTGCCAGTAGCCTATTAACCGGGCAGGGGAGCACTGAAGCTTTCTTT. Translated: CASSLLTGQGSTEAFF.

J is TRBJ1-2 and V is TRBV6-6, with TRBD1 as a possible D gene (6 bases). Germline assignment: CDR1 MNHNY and CDR2 SVGAGI (reference sequence). V shed 3 bases and J shed 6 bases, with 14 bases lying between them. This CDR3 is 14 amino acids long. CDR3 DNA: TGTGCCAGCAGTTATTTAGCGGGGACAAATGGCTACACCTTC. This gives the protein CASSYLAGTNGYTF.